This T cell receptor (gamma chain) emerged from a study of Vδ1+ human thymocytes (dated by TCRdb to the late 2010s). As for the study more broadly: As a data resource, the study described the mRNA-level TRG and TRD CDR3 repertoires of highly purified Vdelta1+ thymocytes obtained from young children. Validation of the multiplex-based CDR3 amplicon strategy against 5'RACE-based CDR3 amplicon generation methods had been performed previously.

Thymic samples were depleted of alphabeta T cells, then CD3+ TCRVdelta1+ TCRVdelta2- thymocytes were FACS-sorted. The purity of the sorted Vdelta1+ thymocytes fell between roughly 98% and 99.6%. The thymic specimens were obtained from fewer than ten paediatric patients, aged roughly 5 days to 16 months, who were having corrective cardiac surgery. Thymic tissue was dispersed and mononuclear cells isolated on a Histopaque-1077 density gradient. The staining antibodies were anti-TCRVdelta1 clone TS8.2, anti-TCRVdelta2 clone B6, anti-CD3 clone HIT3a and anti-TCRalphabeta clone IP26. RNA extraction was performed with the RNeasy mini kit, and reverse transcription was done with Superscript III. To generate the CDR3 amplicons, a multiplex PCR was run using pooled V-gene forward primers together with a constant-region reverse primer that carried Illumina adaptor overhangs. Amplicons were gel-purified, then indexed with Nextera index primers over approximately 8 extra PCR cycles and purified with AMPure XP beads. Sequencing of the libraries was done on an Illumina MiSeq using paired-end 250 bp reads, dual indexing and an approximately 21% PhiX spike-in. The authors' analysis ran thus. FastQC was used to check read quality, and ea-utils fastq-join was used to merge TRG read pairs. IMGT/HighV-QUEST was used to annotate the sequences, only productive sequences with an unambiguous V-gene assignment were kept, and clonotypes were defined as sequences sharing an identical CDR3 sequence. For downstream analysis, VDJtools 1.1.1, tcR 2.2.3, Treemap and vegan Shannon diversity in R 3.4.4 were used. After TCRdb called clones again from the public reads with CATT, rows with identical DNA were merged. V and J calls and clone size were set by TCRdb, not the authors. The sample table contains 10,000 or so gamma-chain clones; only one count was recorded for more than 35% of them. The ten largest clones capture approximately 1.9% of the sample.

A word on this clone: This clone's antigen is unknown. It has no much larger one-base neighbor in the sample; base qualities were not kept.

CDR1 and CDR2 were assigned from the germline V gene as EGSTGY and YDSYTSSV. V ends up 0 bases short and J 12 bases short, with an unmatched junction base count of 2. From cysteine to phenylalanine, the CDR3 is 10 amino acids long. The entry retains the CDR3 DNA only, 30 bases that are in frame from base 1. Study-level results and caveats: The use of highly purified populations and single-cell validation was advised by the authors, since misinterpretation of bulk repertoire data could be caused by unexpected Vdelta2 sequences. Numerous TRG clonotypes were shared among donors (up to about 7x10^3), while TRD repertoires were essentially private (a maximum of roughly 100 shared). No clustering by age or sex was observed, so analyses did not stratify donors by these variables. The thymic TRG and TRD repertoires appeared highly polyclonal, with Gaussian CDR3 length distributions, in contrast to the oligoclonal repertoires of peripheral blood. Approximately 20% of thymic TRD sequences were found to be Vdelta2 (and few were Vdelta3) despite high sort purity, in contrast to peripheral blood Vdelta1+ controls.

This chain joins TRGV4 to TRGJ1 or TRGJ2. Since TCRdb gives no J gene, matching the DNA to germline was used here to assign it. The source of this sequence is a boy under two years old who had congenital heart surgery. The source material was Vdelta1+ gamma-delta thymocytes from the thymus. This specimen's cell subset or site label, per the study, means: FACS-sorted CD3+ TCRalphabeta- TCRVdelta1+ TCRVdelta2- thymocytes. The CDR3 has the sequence CATWDGGKLF. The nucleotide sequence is TGTGCCACCTGGGATGGGGGGAAACTCTTT.